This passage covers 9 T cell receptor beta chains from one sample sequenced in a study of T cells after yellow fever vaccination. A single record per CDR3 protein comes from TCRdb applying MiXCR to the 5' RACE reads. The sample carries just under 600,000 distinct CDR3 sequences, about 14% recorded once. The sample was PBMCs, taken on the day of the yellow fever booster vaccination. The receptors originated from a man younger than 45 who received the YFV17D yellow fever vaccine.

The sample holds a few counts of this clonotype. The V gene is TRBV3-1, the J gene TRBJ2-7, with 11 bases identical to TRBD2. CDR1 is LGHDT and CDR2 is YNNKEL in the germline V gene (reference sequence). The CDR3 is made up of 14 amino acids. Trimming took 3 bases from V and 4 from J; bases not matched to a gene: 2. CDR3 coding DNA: TGTGCCAGCAGCCACCTAGCGGGAGGATACGAGCAGTACTTC. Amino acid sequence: CASSHLAGGYEQYF.

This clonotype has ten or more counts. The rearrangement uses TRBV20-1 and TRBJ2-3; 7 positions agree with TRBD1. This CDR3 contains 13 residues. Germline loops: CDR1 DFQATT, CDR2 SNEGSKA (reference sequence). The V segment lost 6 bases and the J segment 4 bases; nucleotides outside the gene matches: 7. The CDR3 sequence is CSATGTVADTQYF. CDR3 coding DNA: TGCAGTGCCACCGGGACAGTTGCAGATACGCAGTATTTT.

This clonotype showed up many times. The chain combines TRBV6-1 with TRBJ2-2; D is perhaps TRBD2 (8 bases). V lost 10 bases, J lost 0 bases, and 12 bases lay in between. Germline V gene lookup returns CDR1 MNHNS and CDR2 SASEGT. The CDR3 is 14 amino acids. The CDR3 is CATGGLANTGELFF. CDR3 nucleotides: TGTGCCACAGGGGGACTAGCGAACACCGGGGAGCTGTTTTTT.

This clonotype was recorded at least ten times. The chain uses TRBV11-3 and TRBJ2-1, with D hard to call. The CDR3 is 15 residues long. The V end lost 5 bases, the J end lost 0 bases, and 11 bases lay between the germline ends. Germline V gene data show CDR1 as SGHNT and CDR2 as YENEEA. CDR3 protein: CASSPNPSSYNEQFF. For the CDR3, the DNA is TGTGCCAGCAGCCCAAACCCGAGCTCCTACAATGAGCAGTTCTTC.

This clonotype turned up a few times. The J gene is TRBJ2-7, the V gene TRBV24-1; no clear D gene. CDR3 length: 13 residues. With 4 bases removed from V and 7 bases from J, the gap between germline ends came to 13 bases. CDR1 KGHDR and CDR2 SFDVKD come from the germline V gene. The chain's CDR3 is CATSEGSTQEQYF. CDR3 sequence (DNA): TGTGCCACCAGTGAGGGCTCCACGCAAGAGCAGTACTTC.

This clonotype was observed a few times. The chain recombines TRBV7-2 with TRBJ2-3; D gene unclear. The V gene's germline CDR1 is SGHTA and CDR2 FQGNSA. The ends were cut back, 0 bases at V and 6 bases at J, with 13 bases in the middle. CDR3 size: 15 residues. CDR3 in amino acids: CASSLAASSADTQYF. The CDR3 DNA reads TGTGCCAGCAGCTTAGCGGCGTCTAGTGCGGATACGCAGTATTTT.

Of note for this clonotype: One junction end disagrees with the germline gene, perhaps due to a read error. Written as DNA, the CDR3 is TGTGCCAGCCGGCGGGGTCCGAACATCGGGGAGCTGTTTTTT. It translates to CASRRGPNIGELFF. The genes are TRBV6-1 and TRBJ2-2, with D perhaps TRBD2 (6 bases). The CDR3 runs to 14 residues. The V gene's germline CDR1 is MNHNS and CDR2 SASEGT.

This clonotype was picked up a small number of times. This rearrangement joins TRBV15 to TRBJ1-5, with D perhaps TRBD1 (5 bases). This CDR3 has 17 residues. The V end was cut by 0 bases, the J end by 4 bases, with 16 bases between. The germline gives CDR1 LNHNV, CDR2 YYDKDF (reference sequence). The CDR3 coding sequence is TGTGCCACCAGCAGAGAAGAGTCGCTTCAGGGTAATCAGCCCCAGCATTTT. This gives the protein CATSREESLQGNQPQHF. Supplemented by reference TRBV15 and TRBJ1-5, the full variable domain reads DAMVIQNPRYQVTQFGKPVTLSCSQTLNHNVMYWYQQKSSQAPKLLFHYYDKDFNNEADTPDNFQSRRPNTSFCFLDIRSPGLGDTAMYLCATSREESLQGNQPQHFGDGTRLSIL.

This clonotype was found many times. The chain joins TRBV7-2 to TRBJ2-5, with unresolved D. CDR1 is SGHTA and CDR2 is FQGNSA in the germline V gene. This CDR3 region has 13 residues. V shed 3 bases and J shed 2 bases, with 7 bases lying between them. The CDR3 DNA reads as TGTGCCAGCAGCTTCTCGCTACAAGAGACCCAGTACTTC. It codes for CASSFSLQETQYF.